The T cell receptor beta chain under discussion was sequenced for a study of T cells in Graves' hyperthyroidism and ophthalmopathy (dated by TCRdb to the late 2010s). About the study as a whole: Peripheral blood was collected at initial diagnosis, before any treatment. A discovery cohort of roughly 100 patients, roughly 45 with Graves' ophthalmopathy and over 55 with stable Graves' hyperthyroidism, was used to find distinguishing TCR V-J signatures. Whether ophthalmopathy could be predicted prospectively was tested in an independent validation cohort made up of 18 to 20 hyperthyroidism patients plus 17 patients who later progressed to ophthalmopathy. For training and testing, the 100 patients in the discovery cohort were randomly divided in a 7:3 ratio. In addition, the study compared T-cell repertoires in thyroid tissue and in blood from roughly six Graves' hyperthyroidism patients. After blood sampling, hyperthyroidism patients were treated with methimazole at a starting dose of 30 mg daily, and ophthalmopathy patients were treated with high-dose intravenous methylprednisolone. TCR Vbeta CDR3 sequencing of 135 peripheral blood samples (roughly 41 ophthalmopathy, 75 hyperthyroidism and approximately 17 progressor patients) is reported in the paper.

This clonotype occurred many times. Its cognate antigen has yet to be identified. There are no base qualities to consult, and no much larger clone falls within one base. CDR1 and CDR2 are drawn from the germline V gene: SQVTM, ANQGSEA. From the cysteine through the phenylalanine, the CDR3 covers 12 amino acids. Only the CDR3 part of the read is kept: 36 bases, read in frame from the first base. The V end gives up 7 bases and the J end 6 bases, leaving 7 bases in the junction not matched to a gene. The TCR beta CDR3 regions were amplified from the RNA transcripts. The first round of RT-PCR for the TCR CDR3 was performed with the HTBI primer set and the Qiagen OneStep RT-PCR kit. A second multiplex PCR round built the libraries, followed by size selection and purification. Paired-end sequencing of the libraries was performed with 100 bp reads on an Illumina HiSeq2000. The published analysis was carried out like this. Raw data were processed with SOAPnuke, discarding reads with adapters, uncalled bases, mean Phred below 15, or no exact constant-primer or identifier match. High-quality paired reads were merged using COPE v1.2.5, and each unique nucleotide sequence was defined as a clonotype. Clonotypes were aligned to IMGT TRBV, TRBD and TRBJ reference segments using MiTCR v1.1. Only V-J combinations with frequency above 0.0001, covering 99% to 99.2% of repertoires, were analysed. A TCS score was defined as the ratio between F50 (clonal expansion) and ExV (chaos), using BLOSUM62-based TCRdist between CDR3 peptides within each V-J. Welch's t-statistics and random forest reduced around 510 V-J features to fewer than 15, which were used in a naive Bayes classifier (R e1071). TCRdb itself trimmed the public reads at Q25 with fastp, ran MiXCR and retained productive beta chains. Rows are unified per CDR3 protein, each entry keeping the most common DNA and genes. TCRdb, not the authors, supplied the V and J calls. Within this sample are about 280,000 distinct CDR3 sequences, with around 25% of them counted one time only. The top ten hold about a quarter of the sample.

The study at large found these results: In validation, the model predicted progression to ophthalmopathy with approximately 71% sensitivity and 72% to 75% specificity, a median of roughly seven months before onset. Ophthalmopathy was separated from stable hyperthyroidism by a 13 V-J signature model, with roughly 88% sensitivity and just over 81% specificity obtained in cross-validation and 80%/75% obtained in testing. Most expanded thyroid clonotypes (frequency above 0.001) were also detected in blood, suggesting blood repertoires may reflect thyroid immune responses. Sample size was not statistically predetermined, and blinding of investigators to group allocation was not performed.

The hyperthyroidism patients were between 18 and 65 years old and newly diagnosed, with a disease duration of less than 2 months. Any patient with an uncontrolled infection, another autoimmune disease, pregnancy or lactation was excluded. Clinical symptoms, serum thyroxine and TRAb, thyroid ultrasound, and orbital computed tomography formed the basis for the diagnoses. Blood from progressor patients was collected at the time of first diagnosis with hyperthyroidism, before any ophthalmopathy symptoms had appeared. PBMCs were isolated from about 9.1 ml of fresh peripheral blood by Ficoll-Paque density gradient centrifugation. Progressor patients were initially diagnosed with Graves' hyperthyroidism and developed ophthalmopathy during follow-up. Total RNA was extracted with Trizol reagent, and quality was checked on an Agilent 2100 Bioanalyzer.

Specimen: blood. The receptor chain draws on TRBV29-1 and TRBJ2-7; 9 nucleotides in the junction match TRBD2. The clonotype comes from a man aged 40-49 years with Graves' hyperthyroidism that later progressed to Graves' ophthalmopathy. The CDR3 region reads CSGAGGAGEQYF. Here is the DNA: TGCAGCGGCGCGGGGGGGGCGGGCGAGCAGTACTTC.